The 9 T cell receptor beta chains below come from one sample, sequenced in a study of CD8 T cells in Susac syndrome (dated by TCRdb to the late 2010s). The receptor library was made with the immunoSEQ multiplex PCR assay. RNA was extracted with the RNeasy kit and roughly 0.45 to 1 ug was reverse transcribed using random hexamers. TCRdb ran its own pipeline on the public reads, namely fastp trimming at Q25 and MiXCR clone calling, and kept in-frame beta chains. Under each unique CDR3 protein, matching rows form one entry showing the most common genes and DNA. The sample records 69,000 or so distinct CDR3 sequences, about 95% of which are singletons. The ten largest clones take up about 0.25% of the sample. Sequences were obtained from CD8+ T cells from PBMCs. Every receptor here comes from a human donor in good health.

This chain uses TRBV4-2 with TRBJ2-7, with D perhaps assigned TRBD1 or TRBD2 (7 bases each). Germline V lookup: CDR1 LGHNA, CDR2 YNFKEQ. The CDR3 runs 16 residues. The germline V and J ends were trimmed by 4 bases and 2 bases, with 18 bases remaining between them. CDR3 in DNA: TGTGCCAGCAGCCCTCCCGGGACAGCGGGGACCTACGAGCAGTACTTC. Its translation: CASSPPGTAGTYEQYF.

The chain is built from TRBV6-1 and TRBJ2-7; 7 nucleotides line up with TRBD1. Germline trimming cut 0 bases from V and 2 bases from J; bases unmatched to any gene: 4. Germline V gives CDR1 MNHNS, CDR2 SASEGT. This CDR3 has 15 amino acids. The CDR3: CASSEAVDRTYEQYV. The CDR3 DNA reads TGTGCCAGCAGTGAAGCCGTGGACAGGACCTACGAGCAGTACGTC.

CDR3 DNA: TGTGCCAGCAGTCCCCAAGGGCGCCTGGGGGGCGAGCAGTACTTC. Encoded protein: CASSPQGRLGGEQYF. The rearrangement joins TRBV27 to TRBJ2-7, with D possibly matching TRBD2 (6 bases). The V and J ends lost 5 bases and 6 bases respectively, with 20 bases between them. The CDR3 contains 15 residues. CDR1 and CDR2 (germline): MNHEY, SMNVEV (reference sequence).

This clonotype showed up just once. This likely comes from a read error, as the CDR3 has no conserved phenylalanine or tryptophan at its end. The genes are TRBV4-1 and TRBJ1-5; D is ambiguous. This CDR3 region has 15 residues. From germline, CDR1 is MGHRA and CDR2 YSYEKL. Trimming left V 4 bases short and J 0 bases short, with 10 bases between. The CDR3 reads CASSPSMNSNQPQHV. CDR3 nucleotide sequence: TGCGCCAGCAGCCCCTCAATGAATAGCAATCAGCCCCAGCATGTT.

The rearrangement joins TRBV7-2 to TRBJ2-3, with 12 nucleotides matching TRBD2. The CDR3 consists of 16 residues. The J segment lost 4 bases and the V segment lost 6 bases, leaving 8 bases of the junction unmatched. The germline V gene has CDR1 SGHTA and CDR2 FQGNSA. The CDR3 DNA follows: TGTGCCAGCAGTCAGGGGACTAGCGGGTTGTCAGATACGCAGTATTTT. Its protein is CASSQGTSGLSDTQYF.

The chain carries TRBV3-1 and TRBJ2-1, with unresolved D. Trimming took 4 bases from V and 5 from J, leaving 9 bases between them. This CDR3 region has 13 residues. Looked up from germline, CDR1 is LGHDT and CDR2 is YNNKEL (reference sequence). In nucleotides, the CDR3 is TGTGCCAGCAGCCCGGAGCAGGACAATGAGCAGTTCTTC. It encodes CASSPEQDNEQFF.

The genes are TRBV24-1 and TRBJ2-1; the D call may be TRBD1 or TRBD2 (5 bases each). V dropped 11 bases and J dropped 4 bases, with 11 bases sitting between them. The CDR3 is made up of 12 amino acids. Germline-derived CDR1 and CDR2 are KGHDR and SFDVKD. CDR3 amino acids: CASGTAYNEQFF. In nucleotides, the CDR3 is TGTGCCAGTGGGACGGCATACAATGAGCAGTTCTTC.

In DNA, the CDR3 is TGTGCCAGCAGCCGACCCGGGACAGGGCCTTCACCCCTCCACTTT. The encoded protein is CASSRPGTGPSPLHF. The chain uses TRBV27 and TRBJ1-6; TRBD1 matches 9 bases. The V and J ends lost 6 bases and 9 bases, in that order; junction bases with no gene match: 9. The length of the CDR3 is 15 residues. Looked up from germline, CDR1 is MNHEY and CDR2 is SMNVEV (reference sequence).

The chain combines TRBV29-1 with TRBJ2-7, with D hard to call. Germline CDR1 SQVTM, CDR2 ANQGSEA. The germline V and J ends were trimmed by 0 bases and 1 base, with 7 bases remaining between them. The CDR3 sequence is 13 residues long. The CDR3 reads CSVEETDSYEQYF. CDR3 in DNA: TGCAGCGTTGAAGAGACGGATTCCTACGAGCAGTACTTC.